The 5 T cell receptor beta chains in this list originate from one sample, sequenced in a study of CD8+ T cells in alopecia areata. As the sequencing template, cDNA was produced by extracting RNA and reverse transcribing it. Repertoires were generated with immunoSEQ multiplex PCR, while TCRdb's copy carries only in-frame clones and drops some. This sample has under 200,000 clones, with around three fifths found just once. Treatment noted: oral pan-JAK inhibitor, 5-10 mg twice daily. This specimen was CD4+ T cells sorted from blood, taken at week 24, from a patient treated with tofacitinib. These receptors all come from a human donor with alopecia areata.

This sequence joins TRBV29-1 and TRBJ2-2; no definite D call. Trimming left V 4 bases short and J 0 bases short, with 12 bases between. CDR1 is SQVTM and CDR2 is ANQGSEA in the germline V gene. The CDR3 extends over 15 amino acids. CDR3 bases: TGCAGCGTTGTGGGCCCGAAGCCGAACACCGGGGAGCTGTTTTTT. The encoded protein is CSVVGPKPNTGELFF.

The chain has TRBV1 and TRBJ2-7. TRBV1 has pseudogene status. The CDR3 is 14 amino acids. CDR3 nucleotide sequence: TGCACCAGCCCTGGGGTGGATCCCTGGTACGAGCAGTACTTC. It is translated as CTSPGVDPWYEQYF.

This rearrangement joins TRBV19 to TRBJ2-7, with D possibly being TRBD2 (5 bases). The CDR3 is 16 amino acids. In germline, CDR1 is LNHDA, CDR2 SQIVND (reference sequence). Trimming took off 4 bases at V and 0 bases at J, with 16 bases between the two ends. CDR3 sequence: CASSNVRERSSYEQYF. The DNA of the CDR3 is TGTGCCAGTAGTAATGTCCGGGAAAGAAGCTCCTACGAGCAGTACTTC.

This chain uses TRBV5-1 with TRBJ2-3, with 9 positions matching TRBD1. Trimming at V came to 4 bases and at J to 4 bases, leaving 10 bases not matched to a gene. The CDR3 has 16 amino acids. CDR1 is SGHRS, CDR2 YFSETQ, per germline. This chain's CDR3 is CASSPAGTGSPDTQYF. The CDR3 region has the DNA TGCGCCAGCAGCCCCGCCGGGACAGGGAGTCCAGATACGCAGTATTTT.

The chain joins TRBV5-6 to TRBJ2-3; no clear D gene. Germline loops: CDR1 SGHDT, CDR2 YYEEEE. V lost 2 bases and J lost 5, with 15 bases in between. The CDR3 has 15 amino acids. Here the CDR3 DNA reads TGTGCCAGCAGCTTAGAGGTTGTGTCAGGAGATACGCAGTATTTT. This encodes CASSLEVVSGDTQYF.